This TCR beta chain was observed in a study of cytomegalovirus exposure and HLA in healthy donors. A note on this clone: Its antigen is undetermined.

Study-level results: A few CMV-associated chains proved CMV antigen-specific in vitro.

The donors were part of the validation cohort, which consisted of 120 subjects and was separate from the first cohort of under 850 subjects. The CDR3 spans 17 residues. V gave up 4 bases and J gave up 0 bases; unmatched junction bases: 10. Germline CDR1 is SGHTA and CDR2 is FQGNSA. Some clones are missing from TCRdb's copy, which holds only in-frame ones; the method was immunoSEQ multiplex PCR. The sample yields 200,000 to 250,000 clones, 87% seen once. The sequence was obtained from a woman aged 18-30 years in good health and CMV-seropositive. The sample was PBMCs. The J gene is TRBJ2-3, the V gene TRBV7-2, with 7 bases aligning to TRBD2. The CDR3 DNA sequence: TGTGCCAGCAGCTGGACCGGGACTAACCCTAGCACAGATACGCAGTATTTT. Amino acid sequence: CASSWTGTNPSTDTQYF.